The rows below give T cell receptor beta chains drawn from one sample of a study of T cells in Graves' hyperthyroidism and ophthalmopathy. Using its own MiXCR run on the multiplex PCR reads, TCRdb lists one record per CDR3 protein. Of approximately 370,000 distinct CDR3 sequences in the sample, under 15% are singletons; the top ten hold approximately 32%. The sample comprised blood. Receptors were obtained from a woman in her thirties with Graves' hyperthyroidism. Both conserved end residues are part of each CDR3. Fields, in order: D gene, J gene, V gene, clone size, CDR3 DNA, CDR3 protein. The D gene is left open where the match is weak. A row's size may be missing; if present it is once, few, many or a size class.

D gene: .
J gene: TRBJ1-5
V gene: TRBV12-3/TRBV12-4
clone size: .
CDR3 DNA: TGTGCCAGCAGTTTAGAACTATATAGCAATCAGCCCCAGCATTTT
CDR3 protein: CASSLELYSNQPQHF

D gene: .
J gene: TRBJ1-3
V gene: TRBV27
clone size: many
CDR3 DNA: TGTGCCAGCAGTACGACAGGTCCGGGCTCATCTGGAAACACCATATATTTT
CDR3 protein: CASSTTGPGSSGNTIYF

D gene: TRBD2
J gene: TRBJ2-7
V gene: TRBV6-2/TRBV6-3
clone size: many
CDR3 DNA: TGTGCCAGCAGTTACAGGCTAGCGGGAGGTTCCTACGAGCAGTACTTC
CDR3 protein: CASSYRLAGGSYEQYF

D gene: TRBD1
J gene: TRBJ1-2
V gene: TRBV5-1
clone size: many
CDR3 DNA: TGCGCCAGCAGAATGACAGGGGTCTATGGCTACACCTTC
CDR3 protein: CASRMTGVYGYTF

D gene: .
J gene: TRBJ2-4
V gene: TRBV30
clone size: many
CDR3 DNA: TGTGCCTGGAGTGAGGGGGTCAGAAACATTCAGTACTTC
CDR3 protein: CAWSEGVRNIQYF

D gene: TRBD1
J gene: TRBJ1-2
V gene: TRBV5-6
clone size: .
CDR3 DNA: TGTGCCAGCAGCTTTCGACAGGGGTCCAGGTATGGCTACACCTTC
CDR3 protein: CASSFRQGSRYGYTF

D gene: TRBD2
J gene: TRBJ2-3
V gene: TRBV28
clone size: many
CDR3 DNA: TGTGCCAGCAGTTTATTGACTAGCGCTAGCACAGATACGCAGTATTTT
CDR3 protein: CASSLLTSASTDTQYF

D gene: .
J gene: TRBJ1-4
V gene: TRBV10-3
clone size: .
CDR3 DNA: TGTGCCATCGGAACTGAGTCTGCAACTAATGAAAAACTGTTTTTT
CDR3 protein: CAIGTESATNEKLFF

D gene: .
J gene: TRBJ2-7
V gene: TRBV29-1
clone size: .
CDR3 DNA: TGCAGCGTTGATATTTGGGGTGGCGAGCAGTACTTC
CDR3 protein: CSVDIWGGEQYF

D gene: .
J gene: TRBJ2-7
V gene: TRBV27
clone size: few
CDR3 DNA: TGTGCCAGCAGTTTATCGAGTTTCTCCTACGAGCAGTACTTC
CDR3 protein: CASSLSSFSYEQYF

D gene: .
J gene: TRBJ1-6
V gene: TRBV18
clone size: .
CDR3 DNA: TGTGCCAGCTCACCGGCCGTAGGCGGACGGAATTCACCCCTCCACTTT
CDR3 protein: CASSPAVGGRNSPLHF

D gene: TRBD2
J gene: TRBJ2-1
V gene: TRBV29-1
clone size: .
CDR3 DNA: TGCAGCGTTGTTGGTCTAGCGGGGGGATACAATGAGCAGTTCTTC
CDR3 protein: CSVVGLAGGYNEQFF

D gene: TRBD2
J gene: TRBJ2-1
V gene: TRBV2
clone size: many
CDR3 DNA: TGTGCCAGCAGCCTATCGGGACTAGCGGGCAACAATGAGCAGTTCTTC
CDR3 protein: CASSLSGLAGNNEQFF

D gene: TRBD1
J gene: TRBJ1-2
V gene: TRBV12-3/TRBV12-4
clone size: many
CDR3 DNA: TGTGCCAGCAGGCAACAGGGGGCTGTCCCGGCTAATGGCTACACCTTC
CDR3 protein: CASRQQGAVPANGYTF

D gene: .
J gene: TRBJ2-7
V gene: TRBV2
clone size: many
CDR3 DNA: TGTGCCAGCACCGGGTACGACCGATACGAGCAGTACTTC
CDR3 protein: CASTGYDRYEQYF

D gene: .
J gene: TRBJ1-1
V gene: TRBV6-1
clone size: .
CDR3 DNA: TGTGCCAGCAGTGAAGCGTCCTTGGACACTGAAGCTTTCTTT
CDR3 protein: CASSEASLDTEAFF

D gene: .
J gene: TRBJ1-5
V gene: TRBV19
clone size: .
CDR3 DNA: TGTGCCAGTAGCGGGACGGGGAGTCAGCCCCAGCATTTT
CDR3 protein: CASSGTGSQPQHF

D gene: .
J gene: TRBJ1-4
V gene: TRBV25-1
clone size: once
CDR3 DNA: TGTGCCAGCAGTCTGCCAGGGGATGTTCGAAAACTGTTTTTT
CDR3 protein: CASSLPGDVRKLFF

D gene: .
J gene: TRBJ1-2
V gene: TRBV10-3
clone size: few
CDR3 DNA: TGTACCATCAGTGAGGGTGACTATGGCTACACCTTC
CDR3 protein: CTISEGDYGYTF

D gene: TRBD1
J gene: TRBJ1-5
V gene: TRBV10-3
clone size: .
CDR3 DNA: TGTGCCATCAGGGGGGACAGGGGTGAAGATCAGCCCCAGCATTTT
CDR3 protein: CAIRGDRGEDQPQHF

D gene: TRBD1
J gene: TRBJ1-1
V gene: TRBV10-2
clone size: .
CDR3 DNA: TGCGCCAGCAGAAAGGACAGGGGGCGGACTGAAGCTTTCTTT
CDR3 protein: CASRKDRGRTEAFF

D gene: .
J gene: TRBJ2-5
V gene: TRBV2
clone size: many
CDR3 DNA: TGTGCCAGCAGTGAAGATGCGGCGGACCAAGAGACCCAGTACTTC
CDR3 protein: CASSEDAADQETQYF

D gene: .
J gene: TRBJ2-7
V gene: TRBV27
clone size: many
CDR3 DNA: TGTGCCAGCAGTTTACAGGGAGGCCCCTACGAGCAGTACTTC
CDR3 protein: CASSLQGGPYEQYF

D gene: .
J gene: TRBJ2-5
V gene: TRBV28
clone size: many
CDR3 DNA: TGTGCCAGCAGTCCCGCAGGGGCGCAAGAGACCCAGTACTTC
CDR3 protein: CASSPAGAQETQYF